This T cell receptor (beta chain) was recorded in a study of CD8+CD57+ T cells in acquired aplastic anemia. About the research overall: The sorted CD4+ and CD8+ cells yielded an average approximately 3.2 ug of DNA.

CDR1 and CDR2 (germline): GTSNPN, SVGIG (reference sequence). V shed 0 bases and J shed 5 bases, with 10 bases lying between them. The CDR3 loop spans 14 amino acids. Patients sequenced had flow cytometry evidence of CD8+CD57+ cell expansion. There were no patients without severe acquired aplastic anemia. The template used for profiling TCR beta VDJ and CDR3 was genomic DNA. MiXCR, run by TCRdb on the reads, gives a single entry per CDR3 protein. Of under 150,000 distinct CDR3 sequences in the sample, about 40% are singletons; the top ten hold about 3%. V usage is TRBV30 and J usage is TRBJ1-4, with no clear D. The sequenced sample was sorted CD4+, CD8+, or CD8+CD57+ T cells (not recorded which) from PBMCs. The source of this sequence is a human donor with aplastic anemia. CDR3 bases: TGTGCCTGGAGTGTACCGGTTTTAAATGAAAAACTGTTTTTT. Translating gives CAWSVPVLNEKLFF.